What follows are 13 T cell receptor beta chains derived from one specimen sequenced in a study of beta chain features in type 1 diabetes. Sequencing targeted expressed TCRB transcripts, as all isolated RNA had been reverse transcribed. Profiled with immunoSEQ multiplex PCR; TCRdb holds only in-frame clones, not every one. The data contain under 550,000 clones, 10% to 12% of them seen just once; the ten biggest clones take up less than 0.06%. The sample was naive CD4+ T cells from blood. The source of these receptors is a woman under 30 in good health.

The chain carries TRBV6-5 and TRBJ2-1; the D is unclear. CDR1 and CDR2 (germline): MNHEY, SVGAGI. Trimming pared 8 bases from V and 6 bases from J, leaving 8 bases between. This CDR3 is 11 amino acids long. The CDR3 DNA follows: TGTGCCAGCTGGAATCTCAATGAGCAGTTCTTC. Encoded protein: CASWNLNEQFF.

V and J are TRBV7-9 and TRBJ2-5; 8 bases fit TRBD2. The germline V gene encodes CDR1 SEHNR and CDR2 FQNEAQ (reference sequence). Germline trimming cut 4 bases from V and 4 bases from J; bases unmatched to any gene: 8. The CDR3 runs to 15 residues. As DNA, the CDR3 is TGTGCCAGCAGCTCCGGACTAGCCGAAGGAGAGACCCAGTACTTC. Its protein is CASSSGLAEGETQYF.

This clone has a handful of counts. The chain is built from TRBV11-2 and TRBJ2-5; 10 bases fit TRBD1. Germline CDR1 reads SGHAT; CDR2 reads FQNNGV. Losses at the gene ends were 1 base for V and 8 bases for J; bases not matched to a gene: 10. The CDR3 sequence is 16 residues long. CDR3 nucleotide sequence: TGTGCCAGCAGCTTAGTCATCCAAGGGACAGGGGAAACCCAGTACTTC. Its protein product is CASSLVIQGTGETQYF.

This chain uses TRBV7-3 with TRBJ2-4; TRBD1 matches at 7 bases. Losses at the gene ends were 4 bases for V and 4 bases for J; bases not matched to a gene: 7. The CDR3 extends over 15 amino acids. Per germline, CDR1 SGHTA and CDR2 FQGTGA. The chain's CDR3 is CASSSTETGKNIQYF. The CDR3 DNA sequence: TGTGCCAGCAGCTCCACCGAGACAGGGAAAAACATTCAGTACTTC.

This clone occurred a few times. The J gene is TRBJ2-7, the V gene TRBV18; unclear D gene. Trimming cost V 1 base and J 4 bases, with 8 bases left between them. CDR3 length: 13 residues. Germline V CDR1 and CDR2: KGHSH, LQKENI. The CDR3 DNA is TGTGCCAGCTCACCACAGGGTGTGTACGAGCAGTACGTC. Its translation: CASSPQGVYEQYV.

Only a few counts were recorded for this clone. J is TRBJ2-7 and V is TRBV30, with 15 bases fitting TRBD2. V lost 0 bases to trimming and J lost 6 bases; unmatched junction nucleotides: 12. CDR3 length: 18 amino acids. CDR1 is GTSNPN, CDR2 SVGIG, per germline (reference sequence). The CDR3 here is CAWSVRTSGRAIPLEQYF. The CDR3, as DNA: TGTGCCTGGAGTGTAAGGACTAGCGGGAGGGCCATCCCCCTCGAGCAGTACTTC.

This chain connects TRBV7-2 to TRBJ2-1; tentatively, D is TRBD1 (6 bases). Germline CDR1 and CDR2: SGHTA and FQGNSA. V dropped 1 base and J dropped 5 bases, with 6 bases sitting between them. The CDR3 runs to 13 residues. The CDR3 spells CASSLDRDNEQFF. The CDR3 coding sequence is TGTGCCAGCAGCTTAGACAGGGACAATGAGCAGTTCTTC.

V and J are TRBV14 and TRBJ1-2, with D uncertain. V gave up 1 base and J gave up 4 bases, with 7 bases separating them. CDR1 and CDR2 from the germline V gene are SGHDN and FVKESK. This CDR3 comprises 13 residues. CDR3 in DNA: TGTGCCAGCAGCCAAGGGCGATTCTATGGCTACACCTTC. It specifies CASSQGRFYGYTF.

J is TRBJ2-1 and V is TRBV9, with 11 bases matching TRBD1. Trimming took 4 bases from V and 3 from J; bases not matched to a gene: 9. Germline lookup yields CDR1 SGDLS and CDR2 YYNGEE. This CDR3 spans 17 amino acids. DNA for the CDR3: TGTGCCAGCAGCTCCTCAACCGGGACAGGGGGCTACAATGAGCAGTTCTTC. This encodes CASSSSTGTGGYNEQFF. The full variable domain, completed using reference TRBV9 and TRBJ2-1, is DSGVTQTPKHLITATGQRVTLRCSPRSGDLSVYWYQQSLDQGLQFLIQYYNGEERAKGNILERFSAQQFPDLHSELNLSSLELGDSALYFCASSSSTGTGGYNEQFFGPGTRLTVL.

This clone turned up a few times. This chain uses TRBV11-3 with TRBJ2-1; the D gene is possibly TRBD2 (6 bases). V dropped 4 bases and J dropped 7 bases, with 23 bases sitting between them. The germline gives CDR1 SGHNT, CDR2 YENEEA. The CDR3 consists of 17 residues. CDR3 sequence: CASSSPSLATGANEQFF. The CDR3 coding sequence is TGTGCCAGCAGCTCTCCCTCCCTAGCGACCGGGGCGAATGAGCAGTTCTTC.

The rearrangement links TRBV7-2 to TRBJ2-5, with 7 positions matching TRBD1. Germline loops: CDR1 SGHTA, CDR2 FQGNSA. The CDR3 consists of 15 residues. Trimming took 2 bases from V and 5 from J; bases not matched to a gene: 8. CDR3 DNA: TGTGCCAGCAGCTTACGACCGACAGGGCGGGAGACCCAGTACTTC. Its translation: CASSLRPTGRETQYF.

This clone was detected a few times. V is TRBV9 and J is TRBJ1-1; maybe TRBD1 (5 bases). This CDR3 is built from 14 residues. The germline CDR1 and CDR2 sequences are SGDLS and YYNGEE. V lost 4 bases and J 7 bases, leaving 17 bases between the germline ends. CDR3 sequence: CASSPRAGYGEAFF. The DNA for the CDR3 is TGTGCCAGCAGCCCCCGGGCAGGGTATGGTGAAGCTTTCTTT.

The chain links TRBV7-3 to TRBJ1-1; 7 nucleotides line up with TRBD1. In germline, CDR1 is SGHTA, CDR2 FQGTGA. CDR3 size: 13 residues. V was clipped by 4 bases and J by 8 bases; unmatched bases: 7. This chain's CDR3 is CASSSDPGQEAFF. The CDR3 DNA follows: TGTGCCAGCAGCTCCGACCCGGGACAGGAAGCTTTCTTT.